Presented here are 11 T cell receptor beta chains from one specimen sequenced in a study of T-cell reconstitution after alpha-beta-depleted transplantation in children. For TCRbeta, the library was prepared with unique molecular identifiers. TCRdb re-called the PCR reads through MiXCR, storing one row per CDR3 protein. The sample consists of 600,000 to 700,000 distinct CDR3 sequences, around a sixth of them appearing once. The starting material was PBMCs from the stem cell graft donor, obtained from the stem cell graft. These receptors were taken from a human donor who donated a stem cell graft to a child with acute myeloid leukemia.

This clonotype came up many times. J is TRBJ2-7 and V is TRBV7-6; D unresolved. This CDR3 spans 14 amino acids. Per germline, CDR1 SGHVS and CDR2 FNYEAQ. Trimming left V 1 base short and J 0 bases short, with 7 bases between. CDR3 sequence: CASSLVPDSYEQYF. In DNA form, the CDR3 reads TGTGCCAGCAGCTTAGTTCCAGACTCCTACGAGCAGTACTTC.

Worth noting for this clonotype: A much larger clone lies one base from this, so it may be a read error. This rearrangement joins TRBV7-2 to TRBJ2-3; the D gene is possibly TRBD2 (6 bases). This CDR3 region has 15 residues. The germline gives CDR1 SGHTA, CDR2 FQGNSA. Trimming took 6 bases from V and 0 from J, leaving 13 bases between them. The CDR3: CASSGTGYSTDTQYF. The DNA for the CDR3 is TGTGCCAGCAGTGGGACTGGTTATAGCACAGATACGCAGTATTTT.

Ten or more counts support this clonotype. V and J are TRBV12-5 and TRBJ2-5, with D possibly TRBD1 on 6 matching bases. The CDR3 consists of 13 residues. The ends were cut back, 7 bases at V and 3 bases at J, with 12 bases in the middle. Germline V CDR1 and CDR2: LGHNT, FRNRAP. CDR3 region: CASARTVEETQYF. The DNA for the CDR3 is TGTGCTAGTGCCCGGACAGTAGAAGAGACCCAGTACTTC.

This chain joins TRBV7-9 and TRBJ1-2; tentatively, D is TRBD1 (6 bases). Germline V gene lookup returns CDR1 SEHNR and CDR2 FQNEAQ (reference sequence). The CDR3 loop spans 13 amino acids. Trimming removed 5 bases from V and 3 bases from J, with 10 bases in between. The CDR3 reads CASSTDSDYGYTF. CDR3 DNA: TGTGCCAGCAGCACGGACAGTGACTATGGCTACACCTTC.

This clonotype was counted many times. The rearrangement links TRBV20-1 to TRBJ2-2, with D perhaps TRBD2 (6 bases). The CDR3 spans 14 residues. Trimming took 2 bases from V and 4 from J, leaving 11 bases between them. From germline, CDR1 is DFQATT and CDR2 SNEGSKA (reference sequence). Here the CDR3 DNA reads TGCAGTGCTAGAATGGCGGGGCTCACCGGGGAGCTGTTTTTT. It is translated as CSARMAGLTGELFF.

In this sample, this clonotype turned up many times. The chain is built from TRBV20-1 and TRBJ2-3; D remains unclear. CDR1 is DFQATT and CDR2 is SNEGSKA in the germline V gene (reference sequence). V was pared by 1 base and J by 2 bases, with 10 bases between. The CDR3 has 14 residues. The CDR3 nucleotides read TGCAGTGCTAGAGGAAACTACCTCACAGATACGCAGTATTTT. Its protein product is CSARGNYLTDTQYF.

In this sample, this clonotype turned up many times. The gene calls are TRBV5-1 and TRBJ1-1; 7 bases are shared with TRBD1. The germline V gene encodes CDR1 SGHRS and CDR2 YFSETQ. This CDR3 is built from 14 residues. V lost 3 bases and J lost 5; bases outside the gene matches: 7. The CDR3 nucleotides read TGCGCCAGCAGCTCCGGGACAGCGAGAACTGAAGCTTTCTTT. Encoded protein: CASSSGTARTEAFF.

At least ten counts were recorded for this clonotype. The V and J genes are TRBV20-1 and TRBJ2-3, with no clear D. Germline CDR1 DFQATT, CDR2 SNEGSKA (reference sequence). The CDR3 has 15 amino acids. Trimming removed 4 bases at V and 0 bases at J, with 14 bases between. The CDR3 is CSATLQSTSTDTQYF. The CDR3 nucleotides are TGCAGTGCTACCCTACAGTCTACTAGCACAGATACGCAGTATTTT.

This clonotype was picked up many times. The CDR3 bases are TGCAGTGCCCTGGGATTCGGGGACTCCTACGAGCAGTACGTC. Residues: CSALGFGDSYEQYV. V is TRBV20-1 and J is TRBJ2-7, with D possibly matching TRBD2 (5 bases). Germline V gives CDR1 DFQATT, CDR2 SNEGSKA (reference sequence). Trimming stripped 6 bases from V and 0 bases from J, with 15 bases between. The CDR3 covers 14 residues.

In its sample, this clonotype was seen many times. The rearrangement joins TRBV20-1 to TRBJ1-3; 7 nucleotides line up with TRBD1. The V gene end was trimmed by 1 base and the J gene end by 4 bases; junction bases not matched to a gene: 7. The CDR3 is 15 residues long. Germline CDR1 reads DFQATT; CDR2 reads SNEGSKA (reference sequence). Written as DNA, the CDR3 is TGCAGTGCTAGAGGAAGGACAGGAGGGGGAAACACCATATATTTT. This sequence encodes CSARGRTGGGNTIYF.

This clonotype was recorded at least ten times. The chain has TRBV29-1 and TRBJ2-3; possible D gene TRBD2, 5 bases. This CDR3 comprises 11 residues. Germline-derived CDR1 and CDR2 are SQVTM and ANQGSEA. The ends were cut back, 6 bases at V and 6 bases at J, with 10 bases in the middle. CDR3 protein: CSVVGSDTQYF. The CDR3 coding sequence is TGCAGCGTGGTGGGGAGTGATACGCAGTATTTT.